Following are 27 T cell receptor beta chains from one sample sequenced in a study of OX40 agonist ivuxolimab in advanced cancers. Generated by immunoSEQ multiplex PCR, the TCRdb table keeps only in-frame clones and is missing some. The sample includes about 61,000 clones, approximately 90% of them seen just once. The sample in question was CD4+ or CD8+ T cells sorted from blood, obtained in a trial of the OX40 agonist ivuxolimab. These receptors were taken from an adult with an advanced solid tumor such as melanoma, head and neck, liver or kidney cancer.

This clone came up a few times. The CDR3 bases are TGTGCCAGCAGCGATACAGGTGAAGCTTTCTTT. This gives the protein CASSDTGEAFF. The chain links TRBV11-2 to TRBJ1-1; possibly TRBD1 for D (5 bases). This CDR3 comprises 11 residues. V was shortened by 5 bases and J by 7 bases, with 8 bases between the two germline ends. Germline V gene lookup returns CDR1 SGHAT and CDR2 FQNNGV.

The J gene is TRBJ2-7, the V gene TRBV4-1; the D call may be TRBD1 or TRBD2 (6 bases each). V gave up 1 base and J gave up 3 bases, with 19 bases separating them. The CDR3 is made up of 17 amino acids. The germline gives CDR1 MGHRA, CDR2 YSYEKL. CDR3 sequence (DNA): TGCGCCAGCAGCCAAGGCCCTCCGGGGGCCATCTTCTACGAGCAGTACTTC. This gives the protein CASSQGPPGAIFYEQYF.

This clone was recorded a few times. V usage is TRBV10-3 and J usage is TRBJ2-7, with D perhaps TRBD1 (5 bases). Germline V gene sequence: CDR1 ENHRY, CDR2 SYGVKD. CDR3 size: 15 residues. With 4 bases removed from V and 2 bases from J, the gap between germline ends came to 15 bases. The chain's CDR3 is CAISVDSWMPYEQYF. CDR3 sequence (DNA): TGTGCCATCAGTGTTGACAGCTGGATGCCCTACGAGCAGTACTTC.

This chain connects TRBV9 to TRBJ2-3; D might be TRBD2 (6 bases). Germline CDR1 and CDR2: SGDLS and YYNGEE. The CDR3 has 15 amino acids. V dropped 4 bases and J dropped 0 bases, with 12 bases sitting between them. The CDR3 DNA is TGTGCCAGCAGCTCCGGGGGAACTAGCACAGATACGCAGTATTTT. It encodes CASSSGGTSTDTQYF.

The chain links TRBV18 to TRBJ1-2; no firm D call. V was shortened by 3 bases and J by 2 bases, with 10 bases between the two germline ends. This CDR3 spans 14 amino acids. CDR1 is KGHSH, CDR2 LQKENI, per germline. For the CDR3, the DNA is TGTGCCAGCTCACCTTCAAGTGGGAACTATGGCTACACCTTC. Translation gives CASSPSSGNYGYTF.

This chain connects TRBV9 to TRBJ2-5; D is unclear. The germline V gene encodes CDR1 SGDLS and CDR2 YYNGEE. The CDR3 contains 12 residues. V was clipped by 4 bases and J by 3 bases, with 7 bases between them. CDR3 in DNA: TGTGCCAGCAGCCCGACGGAAGAGACCCAGTACTTC. Translated: CASSPTEETQYF.

The V call is TRBV19, the J call TRBJ1-2; D unclear. Germline lookup yields CDR1 LNHDA and CDR2 SQIVND (reference sequence). This CDR3 spans 14 amino acids. CDR3 sequence: CIPERQNFRSGYTF. For the CDR3, the DNA is TGTATTCCAGAGAGGCAAAATTTTAGGTCGGGCTACACCTTC.

The genes are TRBV5-1 and TRBJ1-2, with 7 bases fitting TRBD1. CDR1 is SGHRS and CDR2 is YFSETQ in the germline V gene. This CDR3 is built from 14 residues. J was trimmed by 6 bases and V by 7 bases; bases with no gene match: 12. The CDR3 sequence is CASRWTGLVDGYTF. The CDR3 DNA reads as TGCGCCAGCCGATGGACAGGCTTAGTCGATGGCTACACCTTC.

The sample holds one count of this clone. This chain connects TRBV5-1 to TRBJ1-2; a possible D gene is TRBD1 (6 bases). CDR3 size: 17 residues. Trimming removed 4 bases at V and 2 bases at J, with 21 bases between. CDR1 is SGHRS and CDR2 is YFSETQ in the germline V gene. The CDR3 sequence: CASSPGTSGALNYGYTF. CDR3 DNA sequence: TGCGCCAGCAGCCCAGGGACATCAGGGGCGTTAAACTATGGCTACACCTTC.

The chain carries TRBV25-1 and TRBJ2-1, with D tentatively TRBD2 (7 bases). The V and J ends lost 1 base and 0 bases respectively, with 10 bases between them. The CDR3 sequence is 16 residues long. Germline CDR1 is MGHDK and CDR2 is SYGVNS. CDR3 in amino acids: CASSEWGGSSYNEQFF. For the CDR3, the DNA is TGTGCCAGCAGTGAATGGGGGGGCAGCTCCTACAATGAGCAGTTCTTC. Full variable domain (remainder filled in from reference TRBV25-1 and TRBJ2-1): EADIYQTPRYLVIGTGKKITLECSQTMGHDKMYWYQQDPGMELHLIHYSYGVNSTEKGDLSSESTVSRIRTEHFPLTLESARPSHTSQYLCASSEWGGSSYNEQFFGPGTRLTVL.

The chain is built from TRBV5-6 and TRBJ2-7; TRBD1 matches at 8 bases. There are 14 residues in the CDR3. After removal of 4 bases from V and 4 bases from J, the junction contained 7 bases not matched to a gene. CDR1 and CDR2 from the germline V gene are SGHDT and YYEEEE. The CDR3 DNA sequence: TGTGCCAGCAGCCGGACAGGGAATCTTTACGAGCAGTACTTC. Amino acid sequence: CASSRTGNLYEQYF.

The CDR3 protein is CASSLAGLPYNEQFF. CDR3 nucleotides: TGCGCCAGCAGCTTGGCGGGACTCCCATACAATGAGCAGTTCTTC. V and J are TRBV5-1 and TRBJ2-1; weak D call: TRBD2 (6 bases). The CDR3 spans 15 residues. Per the germline V gene, CDR1 is SGHRS and CDR2 is YFSETQ. The V end lost 0 bases, the J end lost 4 bases, and 11 bases lay between the germline ends.

The V call is TRBV28, the J call TRBJ2-7; D gene uncertain. V lost 3 bases and J lost 7, with 4 bases in between. The CDR3 has 10 amino acids. Germline CDR1 MDHEN, CDR2 SYDVKM. CDR3 coding DNA: TGTGCCAGCAGTTTGGGGGAGCAGTACTTC. It encodes CASSLGEQYF.

The chain links TRBV7-9 to TRBJ2-1; no reliable D call. The CDR3 covers 12 residues. Germline CDR1 is SEHNR and CDR2 is FQNEAQ (reference sequence). Trimming pared 5 bases from V and 5 bases from J, leaving 7 bases between. The CDR3, as DNA: TGTGCCAGCAGCCTCAAGGACAATGAGCAGTTCTTC. This translates into CASSLKDNEQFF.

The V call is TRBV15, the J call TRBJ2-7; 10 bases map to TRBD1. After removal of 0 bases from V and 6 bases from J, the junction contained 14 bases not matched to a gene. The CDR3 length is 18 residues. The V gene's germline CDR1 is LNHNV and CDR2 YYDKDF (reference sequence). The CDR3, as DNA: TGTGCCACCAGCAGAGATGTGGGACAGGGGCCTGTTTTGCGCGAGCAGTACTTC. Amino acids: CATSRDVGQGPVLREQYF.

The V and J genes are TRBV27 and TRBJ2-1, with D tentatively TRBD2 (7 bases). The germline gives CDR1 MNHEY, CDR2 SMNVEV (reference sequence). V lost 0 bases to trimming and J lost 0 bases, with 9 bases between them. The CDR3 runs to 16 residues. The CDR3 sequence is CASSLSGGLSYNEQFF. The CDR3 region has the DNA TGTGCCAGCAGTTTATCGGGGGGGCTCTCCTACAATGAGCAGTTCTTC.

This chain joins TRBV9 and TRBJ1-6; TRBD1 is a possible D gene (5 bases). This CDR3 has 15 amino acids. CDR1 and CDR2 (germline): SGDLS, YYNGEE. The V and J ends lost 0 bases and 12 bases respectively, with 16 bases between them. The CDR3 sequence: CASSVEAEGLGPLHF. The CDR3 nucleotides are TGTGCCAGCAGCGTAGAAGCCGAGGGGTTGGGACCCCTCCACTTT.

The count of this clone is one. V is TRBV4-1 and J is TRBJ2-3, with 7 bases matching TRBD1. The V segment lost 1 base and the J segment 4 bases; nucleotides outside the gene matches: 2. In germline, CDR1 is MGHRA, CDR2 YSYEKL. This CDR3 has 14 amino acids. The CDR3 region is CASSQVQGPDTQYF. In nucleotides, the CDR3 is TGCGCCAGCAGCCAAGTACAGGGGCCAGATACGCAGTATTTT.

The CDR3 bases are TGCAGCACCGACTTCAGGGACCTCGGGAACACTGAAGCTTTCTTT. This codes for CSTDFRDLGNTEAFF. This chain connects TRBV29-1 to TRBJ1-1; D is possibly TRBD1 (5 bases). The CDR3 consists of 15 residues. The germline gives CDR1 SQVTM, CDR2 ANQGSEA. With 8 bases removed from V and 1 base from J, the gap between germline ends came to 20 bases.

This sequence joins TRBV5-8 and TRBJ2-1; 9 bases match TRBD1. The CDR3 length is 15 residues. V was clipped by 4 bases and J by 8 bases; unmatched bases: 10. The germline V gene encodes CDR1 SGHTS and CDR2 YDEGEE. The CDR3 here is CASSATGGAHYEQFF. CDR3 bases: TGTGCCAGCAGCGCTACAGGGGGCGCCCATTATGAGCAGTTCTTC. The full variable domain, its missing parts supplied by reference TRBV5-8 and TRBJ2-1, is EAGVTQSPTHLIKTRGQQATLRCSPISGHTSVYWYQQALGLGLQFLLWYDEGEERNRGNFPPRFSGRQFPNYSSELNVNALELEDSALYLCASSATGGAHYEQFFGPGTRLTVL.

The chain is built from TRBV11-2 and TRBJ2-5; D ambiguous. The CDR3 spans 13 residues. Germline assignment: CDR1 SGHAT and CDR2 FQNNGV. The V gene lost 0 bases and the J gene lost 1 base, with 3 bases spanning the gap. CDR3 residues: CASSLEVQETQYF. The CDR3 nucleotides are TGTGCCAGCAGCTTAGAAGTCCAAGAGACCCAGTACTTC.

This chain links TRBV4-1 with TRBJ1-1; D call uncertain. The CDR3 has 15 residues. Per germline, CDR1 MGHRA and CDR2 YSYEKL. V lost 1 base, J lost 5 bases, and 14 bases lay in between. Here the CDR3 reads CASSQGGAGLTEAFF. In DNA, the CDR3 is TGCGCCAGCAGCCAAGGTGGAGCAGGTTTGACTGAAGCTTTCTTT.

This chain connects TRBV14 to TRBJ1-1; no clear D. The V end lost 0 bases, the J end lost 5 bases, and 10 bases lay between the germline ends. The CDR3 has 14 residues. Germline V CDR1 and CDR2: SGHDN, FVKESK. The CDR3 reads CASSQDLGPTEAFF. The CDR3 DNA is TGTGCCAGCAGCCAAGACCTGGGTCCAACTGAAGCTTTCTTT. Using reference TRBV14 and TRBJ1-1 for the parts outside the CDR3, the full variable domain is EAGVTQFPSHSVIEKGQTVTLRCDPISGHDNLYWYRRVMGKEIKFLLHFVKESKQDESGMPNNRFLAERTGGTYSTLKVQPAELEDSGVYFCASSQDLGPTEAFFGQGTRLTVV.

The chain uses TRBV27 and TRBJ2-5; perhaps TRBD1 as D (6 bases). V was pared by 5 bases and J by 3 bases, with 13 bases between. Germline assignment: CDR1 MNHEY and CDR2 SMNVEV (reference sequence). The CDR3 consists of 14 residues. The CDR3 loop is CASSPAAGEETQYF. CDR3 in DNA: TGTGCCAGCAGTCCTGCGGCAGGGGAAGAGACCCAGTACTTC.

This rearrangement joins TRBV4-1 to TRBJ1-1, with 7 positions matching TRBD1. Trimming cost V 4 bases and J 7 bases; bases outside gene matches: 6. The CDR3 is 13 residues long. The V gene's germline CDR1 is MGHRA and CDR2 YSYEKL. Here the CDR3 DNA reads TGCGCCAGCAGCCCTGGGACAGAACTTGAAGCTTTCTTT. Its protein is CASSPGTELEAFF.

The chain uses TRBV7-8 and TRBJ1-1, with 7 bases identical to TRBD1. The V gene end was trimmed by 4 bases and the J gene end by 11 bases; junction bases not matched to a gene: 13. Germline-derived CDR1 and CDR2 are SGHVS and FQNEAQ. The CDR3 has 14 amino acids. Written as DNA, the CDR3 is TGTGCCAGCAGCTCGCAACCGACAGGGACGTTCGCTTTCTTT. Translation: CASSSQPTGTFAFF.

Comment on this clone: Other DNA sequences in the sample encode the same CDR3. The chain combines TRBV4-1 with TRBJ2-2; D ambiguous. V was pared by 9 bases and J by 8 bases, with 10 bases between. The CDR3 extends over 11 amino acids. Germline loops: CDR1 MGHRA, CDR2 YSYEKL. CDR3 in amino acids: CASSQGGELFF. The DNA for the CDR3 is TGCGCCAGTTCGCAAGGGGGGGAGCTGTTTTTT.